In this sample, the clone carrying this TCR beta chain turned up a few times. Its antigen is unidentified. MiXCR was run by TCRdb on the 5' RACE reads, yielding one entry per CDR3 protein. This table has 300,000 to 400,000 distinct CDR3 sequences, about 7.8% appearing once. CDR1 KGHSY and CDR2 FQNENV come from the germline V gene. The CDR3 runs to 14 residues. Trimming stripped 3 bases from V and 10 bases from J, with 16 bases between. This record belongs to a study of T cells after yellow fever vaccination. Study summary: Preparation used SMART-Seq v4 Ultra Low Input for the low-cell-number fractions. Study-wide results and caveats: The presence of abundant clonotypes contaminating from the bulk population was possible in FACS-sorted repertoires. The secondary response was weaker but peaked faster, day 5 versus 15.

This sequence originates from a man aged 18 to 29 who received the YFV17D yellow fever vaccine. The rearrangement uses TRBV16 and TRBJ1-3; weak D call: TRBD1 (6 bases). The sequencing used PBMCs, collected 45 days after the first yellow fever vaccination. The CDR3, as DNA: TGTGCCAGCAGCCAGGACAGCCTCGTTTCGACCATATATTTT. Amino acid sequence: CASSQDSLVSTIYF.